A selection of T cell receptor beta chains follows, all from one sample in a study of T cell responses to AZD1222 COVID-19 vaccine. Clones were sequenced by immunoSEQ multiplex PCR, and TCRdb holds only the in-frame ones, with some missing. The sample holds 80,000 or so clones, roughly nine tenths seen once. Specimen: peripheral blood, collected on day 0 of AZD1222 vaccination. The source of these receptors is an adult in good health. The CDR3 runs from the conserved cysteine through the conserved F or W. The order of the fields is J gene, V gene, D gene, clone size, CDR3 DNA, CDR3 protein. The D gene is left open where the match is weak. Part of the rows lack a size; the others show once, few, many or a class for expanded clones.

j_call: TRBJ2-1; v_call: TRBV3-1/TRBV3-2; d_call: NA; clone_size: NA; cdr3_nt: TGTGCCAGCAGCCAAGATAAGGTCGCGGGATTCTACAATGAGCAGTTCTTC; cdr3_aa: CASSQDKVAGFYNEQFF
j_call: TRBJ2-1; v_call: TRBV7-3; d_call: NA; clone_size: NA; cdr3_nt: TGTGCCAGCAGCTTATCGGGCAGGGTCTCCTACAATGAGCAGTTCTTC; cdr3_aa: CASSLSGRVSYNEQFF
j_call: TRBJ1-1; v_call: TRBV30; d_call: NA; clone_size: NA; cdr3_nt: TGTGCCTGGAGTGAAAGGACTGAAGCTTTCTTT; cdr3_aa: CAWSERTEAFF
j_call: TRBJ2-7; v_call: TRBV11-2; d_call: NA; clone_size: NA; cdr3_nt: TGTGCCAGCAGCCGAGTACAGGGAACCTCCTCCTACGAGCAGTACTTC; cdr3_aa: CASSRVQGTSSYEQYF
j_call: TRBJ2-7; v_call: TRBV9; d_call: TRBD2; clone_size: once; cdr3_nt: TGTGCCAGCAGCCCAAGGGGACTAGCGGGACACAGCTACGAGCAGTACTTC; cdr3_aa: CASSPRGLAGHSYEQYF
j_call: TRBJ2-1; v_call: TRBV11-1; d_call: NA; clone_size: NA; cdr3_nt: TGTGCCAGCAGCTTAGATCTTGAAGCGGATACGTTCTTC; cdr3_aa: CASSLDLEADTFF
j_call: TRBJ1-1; v_call: TRBV12-5; d_call: NA; clone_size: NA; cdr3_nt: TGTGCTAGTGGTTTGGTACTGGGGGTCCAGGGAGGAAACACTGAAGCTTTCTTT; cdr3_aa: CASGLVLGVQGGNTEAFF
j_call: TRBJ2-1; v_call: TRBV19; d_call: NA; clone_size: NA; cdr3_nt: TGTGCCAGCTCGGGCCCCTTGGTTGGTGAGCAGTTCTTC; cdr3_aa: CASSGPLVGEQFF
j_call: TRBJ2-2; v_call: TRBV7-7; d_call: NA; clone_size: few; cdr3_nt: TGTGCTAGCAGCTTTGGGGGGCAAGGCGGGGAGCTGTTTTTT; cdr3_aa: CASSFGGQGGELFF
j_call: TRBJ1-4; v_call: TRBV29-1; d_call: TRBD1; clone_size: NA; cdr3_nt: TGCAGCGTTTCCCGTTGGGGGACAGTAAATGAAAAACTGTTTTTT; cdr3_aa: CSVSRWGTVNEKLFF
j_call: TRBJ1-1; v_call: TRBV7-3; d_call: NA; clone_size: NA; cdr3_nt: TGTGCCAGCAGCTTAAAACAGGGCGATATGAACACTGAAGCTTTCTTT; cdr3_aa: CASSLKQGDMNTEAFF
j_call: TRBJ1-3; v_call: TRBV15; d_call: NA; clone_size: NA; cdr3_nt: TGTGCCACCAGCAGGGATCCCCATGGATCGGGCCGTGAAAACACCATATATTTT; cdr3_aa: CATSRDPHGSGRENTIYF
j_call: TRBJ1-2; v_call: TRBV18; d_call: NA; clone_size: NA; cdr3_nt: TGTGCCAGCTCACCGAAGATGGACTATGGCTACACCTTC; cdr3_aa: CASSPKMDYGYTF
j_call: TRBJ2-3; v_call: TRBV5-4; d_call: TRBD1; clone_size: once; cdr3_nt: TGTGCCAGCGGGCGGCAGGGGGCTTCAGATACGCAGTATTTT; cdr3_aa: CASGRQGASDTQYF
j_call: TRBJ2-2; v_call: TRBV19; d_call: NA; clone_size: once; cdr3_nt: TGTGCCACCAAACGAGGGCCCTCGAACACCGGGGAGCTGTTTTTT; cdr3_aa: CATKRGPSNTGELFF
j_call: TRBJ2-5; v_call: TRBV24-1; d_call: TRBD2; clone_size: NA; cdr3_nt: TGTGCCACCAGTGATACTCGGGGGGGACAAGAGACCCAGTACTTC; cdr3_aa: CATSDTRGGQETQYF
j_call: TRBJ1-1; v_call: TRBV5-5; d_call: NA; clone_size: NA; cdr3_nt: TGTGCCAGCAGCTTGACCGTCCAAGGGCTCACTGAAGCTTTCTTT; cdr3_aa: CASSLTVQGLTEAFF
j_call: TRBJ1-5; v_call: TRBV7-9; d_call: TRBD1; clone_size: NA; cdr3_nt: TGTGCCAGCAGCGATACAGGGGGCCCGGGTCCCCAGCATTTT; cdr3_aa: CASSDTGGPGPQHF
j_call: TRBJ1-5; v_call: TRBV7-2; d_call: NA; clone_size: NA; cdr3_nt: TGTGCCAGCAGCTTAGGTTCACACAGAACCAATCAGCCCCAGCATTTT; cdr3_aa: CASSLGSHRTNQPQHF
j_call: TRBJ1-3; v_call: TRBV5-1; d_call: NA; clone_size: NA; cdr3_nt: TGCGCCAGCAGCTTGGGGGTGGATATTAGCTCTGGAAACACCATATATTTT; cdr3_aa: CASSLGVDISSGNTIYF
j_call: TRBJ1-1; v_call: TRBV14; d_call: NA; clone_size: NA; cdr3_nt: TGTGCCAGCAGCCAAGTGCCGGGCGGTGAAGCTTTCTTT; cdr3_aa: CASSQVPGGEAFF
j_call: TRBJ2-7; v_call: TRBV6-6; d_call: NA; clone_size: NA; cdr3_nt: TGTGCCAGCAGTTACGGCGGAGCGTCAAGCTCCTACGAGCAGTACTTC; cdr3_aa: CASSYGGASSSYEQYF
j_call: TRBJ1-4; v_call: TRBV15; d_call: TRBD1; clone_size: NA; cdr3_nt: TGTGCCACCAGCAGCAATATCCAGGGGGCGGATAATGAAAAACTGTTTTTT; cdr3_aa: CATSSNIQGADNEKLFF
j_call: TRBJ1-1; v_call: TRBV7-3; d_call: NA; clone_size: NA; cdr3_nt: TGTGCCAGCAGCTTAACAAGGACGGGAGGGTACACTGAAGCTTTCTTT; cdr3_aa: CASSLTRTGGYTEAFF
j_call: TRBJ2-7; v_call: TRBV5-6; d_call: TRBD2; clone_size: NA; cdr3_nt: TGTGCCAGCAGACCGGGACTAGCAAAGGTGAACGAGCAGTACTTC; cdr3_aa: CASRPGLAKVNEQYF
j_call: TRBJ2-5; v_call: TRBV18; d_call: TRBD2; clone_size: NA; cdr3_nt: TGTGCCAGCTCACCAAGGGAGGGCCAGGCCCAGTACTTC; cdr3_aa: CASSPREGQAQYF
j_call: TRBJ1-3; v_call: TRBV4-1; d_call: TRBD1; clone_size: few; cdr3_nt: TGCGCCAGCAGATCCTACAGGGGCTCTGGAAACACCATATATTTT; cdr3_aa: CASRSYRGSGNTIYF
j_call: TRBJ2-7; v_call: TRBV27; d_call: TRBD1; clone_size: NA; cdr3_nt: TGTGCCAGCAGTTTACAGGGGGCAGACTACGAGCAGTACTTC; cdr3_aa: CASSLQGADYEQYF
j_call: TRBJ1-5; v_call: TRBV5-6; d_call: NA; clone_size: NA; cdr3_nt: TGTGCCAGCAGCTTCCGGGGACCTTACCAGCCCCAGCATTTT; cdr3_aa: CASSFRGPYQPQHF
j_call: TRBJ1-1; v_call: TRBV19; d_call: NA; clone_size: NA; cdr3_nt: TGTGCCAGTTATGTCAGGGGTGACACTGAAGCTTTCTTT; cdr3_aa: CASYVRGDTEAFF
j_call: TRBJ1-6; v_call: TRBV19; d_call: NA; clone_size: NA; cdr3_nt: TGTGCCAGTAGTACCGAGAGCGGCTCCTATAATTCACCCCTCCACTTT; cdr3_aa: CASSTESGSYNSPLHF
j_call: TRBJ2-5; v_call: TRBV9; d_call: NA; clone_size: NA; cdr3_nt: TGTGCCAGCAGCGCCAGGACAGCGCAAGAGACCCAGTACTTC; cdr3_aa: CASSARTAQETQYF
j_call: TRBJ1-5; v_call: TRBV19; d_call: NA; clone_size: NA; cdr3_nt: TGTGCTAGTTCGCTGGGGTCGGAGGGCAATCAGCCCCAGCATTTT; cdr3_aa: CASSLGSEGNQPQHF
j_call: TRBJ2-7; v_call: TRBV18; d_call: TRBD1; clone_size: NA; cdr3_nt: TGTGCCAGCTCACCCGGGACAGGGGGATACGAGCAGTACTTC; cdr3_aa: CASSPGTGGYEQYF
j_call: TRBJ2-1; v_call: TRBV27; d_call: TRBD2; clone_size: NA; cdr3_nt: TGTGCCAGCAGTCTTAGCGGGAGTCACTCCTACAATGAGCAGTTCTTC; cdr3_aa: CASSLSGSHSYNEQFF
j_call: TRBJ2-3; v_call: TRBV19; d_call: TRBD2; clone_size: once; cdr3_nt: TGTGCCAGTAGTATAGCCCGACTAGCGGGAGGGCGAGGGGGCACAGATACGCAGTATTTT; cdr3_aa: CASSIARLAGGRGGTDTQYF
j_call: TRBJ2-2; v_call: TRBV27; d_call: TRBD2; clone_size: few; cdr3_nt: TGTGCCAGCAGTTCCCCGACTAGCGGGAGAACCGGGGAGCTGTTTTTT; cdr3_aa: CASSSPTSGRTGELFF
j_call: TRBJ1-5; v_call: TRBV27; d_call: NA; clone_size: NA; cdr3_nt: TGTGCCAGCAGTCCCCGACCTAAGAGCAATCAGCCCCAGCATTTT; cdr3_aa: CASSPRPKSNQPQHF
j_call: TRBJ2-1; v_call: TRBV18; d_call: NA; clone_size: NA; cdr3_nt: TGTGCCAGCTCAGAAGGGGGAACGGGGAATGAGCAGTTCTTC; cdr3_aa: CASSEGGTGNEQFF
j_call: TRBJ1-3; v_call: TRBV19; d_call: NA; clone_size: NA; cdr3_nt: TGTGCCAGTAGTACCTATGGGAACACCATATATTTT; cdr3_aa: CASSTYGNTIYF
j_call: TRBJ1-4; v_call: TRBV6-7; d_call: NA; clone_size: NA; cdr3_nt: TGTGCCAGCAGTAGGAGCATTAATGAAAAACTGTTTTTT; cdr3_aa: CASSRSINEKLFF
j_call: TRBJ2-3; v_call: TRBV5-1; d_call: NA; clone_size: few; cdr3_nt: TGCGCCAGCAGCTTGGGTCAGAATGATCCCACAGATACGCAGTATTTT; cdr3_aa: CASSLGQNDPTDTQYF
j_call: TRBJ1-3; v_call: TRBV27; d_call: NA; clone_size: NA; cdr3_nt: TGTGCCAGCAGTTCCTCTAGGGGCCGGGACACCATATATTTT; cdr3_aa: CASSSSRGRDTIYF
j_call: TRBJ1-2; v_call: TRBV19; d_call: NA; clone_size: NA; cdr3_nt: TGTGCCAGTAGTCCACGACAGGCGGGCTATGGCTACACCTTC; cdr3_aa: CASSPRQAGYGYTF
j_call: TRBJ1-2; v_call: TRBV6-5; d_call: NA; clone_size: once; cdr3_nt: TGTGCCAGCAAACCCTCCGGGAAACGCCTATATGGCTACACCTTC; cdr3_aa: CASKPSGKRLYGYTF
j_call: TRBJ1-4; v_call: TRBV7-9; d_call: NA; clone_size: NA; cdr3_nt: TGTGCCAGCAGCTTAGAGGGTAGGGAAAAACTGTTTTTT; cdr3_aa: CASSLEGREKLFF
j_call: TRBJ1-1; v_call: TRBV30; d_call: TRBD1; clone_size: NA; cdr3_nt: TGTGCCTGGAGCAGGGGGACGAACACTGAAGCTTTCTTT; cdr3_aa: CAWSRGTNTEAFF
j_call: TRBJ2-5; v_call: TRBV7-8; d_call: NA; clone_size: NA; cdr3_nt: TGTGCCAGCAGCCGAACAGGGTTCGAGACCCAGTACTTC; cdr3_aa: CASSRTGFETQYF
j_call: TRBJ1-3; v_call: TRBV5-1; d_call: NA; clone_size: NA; cdr3_nt: TGCGCCAGCAGCTTGACGGACCCCTCTGGAAACACCATATATTTT; cdr3_aa: CASSLTDPSGNTIYF
j_call: TRBJ1-1; v_call: TRBV4-3; d_call: NA; clone_size: once; cdr3_nt: TGCGCCAGCAGCCAAGACAGGGCACTGAACACTGAAGCTTTCTTT; cdr3_aa: CASSQDRALNTEAFF
j_call: TRBJ2-7; v_call: TRBV5-4; d_call: TRBD2; clone_size: NA; cdr3_nt: TGTGCCAGCAGCAACGATCCCAGCGGGAGGGCCTACGAGCAGTACTTC; cdr3_aa: CASSNDPSGRAYEQYF
j_call: TRBJ1-5; v_call: TRBV28; d_call: NA; clone_size: NA; cdr3_nt: TGTGCCAGCATCGCCGGGGCACGGCATCAGCCCCAGCATTTT; cdr3_aa: CASIAGARHQPQHF
j_call: TRBJ1-1; v_call: TRBV27; d_call: NA; clone_size: NA; cdr3_nt: TGTGCCAGCCTAGGTCTGGACTCTGAAGCTTTCTTT; cdr3_aa: CASLGLDSEAFF
j_call: TRBJ1-1; v_call: TRBV2; d_call: NA; clone_size: NA; cdr3_nt: TGTGCCAGCAGTTTTGGACGGGGGAACACTGAAGCTTTCTTT; cdr3_aa: CASSFGRGNTEAFF
j_call: TRBJ2-2; v_call: TRBV9; d_call: NA; clone_size: NA; cdr3_nt: TGTGCCAGCAGCGCCCGTCGGGGTACGAACACCGGGGAGCTGTTTTTT; cdr3_aa: CASSARRGTNTGELFF
j_call: TRBJ1-5; v_call: TRBV6-4; d_call: TRBD1; clone_size: NA; cdr3_nt: TGTGCCAGCAGTATTACAGGGGGTAATCAGCCCCAGCATTTT; cdr3_aa: CASSITGGNQPQHF
j_call: TRBJ2-2; v_call: TRBV9; d_call: NA; clone_size: NA; cdr3_nt: TGTGCCAGCAGCCCCTACAGCGCGGGCACCGCCGGGGAGCTGTTTTTT; cdr3_aa: CASSPYSAGTAGELFF
j_call: TRBJ2-1; v_call: TRBV11-3; d_call: TRBD1; clone_size: NA; cdr3_nt: TGTGCCAGCAGCTCACGACAGGGAGTAGGGGATGAGCAGTTCTTC; cdr3_aa: CASSSRQGVGDEQFF
j_call: TRBJ1-1; v_call: TRBV12-1; d_call: NA; clone_size: NA; cdr3_nt: TGTGCCAGCAGCTTTTACGTAAGTGGGACACTTGAAGCTTTCTTT; cdr3_aa: CASSFYVSGTLEAFF
j_call: TRBJ2-5; v_call: TRBV4-3; d_call: NA; clone_size: NA; cdr3_nt: TGCGCCAGCAGCCAAGATGGAAACGGGGGAGAGACCCAGTACTTC; cdr3_aa: CASSQDGNGGETQYF